These 15 T cell receptor beta chains originate from one sample sequenced in a study of cytomegalovirus exposure and HLA in healthy donors. Primers included in the PCR were 60 Vbeta and 13 Jbeta primers. The assay was immunoSEQ multiplex PCR, and TCRdb's table has in-frame clones only and misses some. Of fewer than 250,000 clones listed, roughly three quarters are singletons. The material sequenced was PBMCs. The receptors were gathered from a woman in her late teens or twenties in good health and CMV-seronegative.

This chain connects TRBV25-1 to TRBJ1-3, with TRBD1 matching 8 bases. CDR1 is MGHDK and CDR2 is SYGVNS in the germline V gene. This CDR3 has 15 residues. Trimming removed 1 base from V and 4 bases from J; junction bases left unmatched: 3. CDR3 in amino acids: CASSELAGGGNTIYF. Written as DNA, the CDR3 is TGTGCCAGCAGTGAATTGGCAGGGGGCGGAAACACCATATATTTT.

This chain joins TRBV28 and TRBJ1-6; 8 bases are a match to TRBD1. Germline CDR1 MDHEN, CDR2 SYDVKM. This CDR3 has 15 amino acids. Unmatched junction bases numbered 7, after V lost 5 bases and J lost 7 bases. For the CDR3, the DNA is TGTGCCAGCAGTATAACGGACAGGGTGAATTCACCCCTCCACTTT. This gives the protein CASSITDRVNSPLHF.

This rearrangement joins TRBV27 to TRBJ2-3, with unresolved D. CDR1 is MNHEY and CDR2 is SMNVEV in the germline V gene (reference sequence). The V end lost 3 bases, the J end lost 0 bases, and 10 bases lay between the germline ends. This CDR3 comprises 15 residues. CDR3 nucleotide sequence: TGTGCCAGCAGTTTTTCACAGATTAGCACAGATACGCAGTATTTT. Residues: CASSFSQISTDTQYF.

V gene TRBV18 combines with J gene TRBJ1-1; no firm D call. Germline values: CDR1 KGHSH, CDR2 LQKENI. The CDR3 covers 13 residues. Trimming pared 10 bases from V and 5 bases from J, leaving 17 bases between. CDR3 amino acids: CATCGILGTEAFF. CDR3 sequence (DNA): TGTGCCACATGCGGGATCCTAGGGACTGAAGCTTTCTTT.

CDR3 protein: CASSYDPRDNEQYF. The DNA for the CDR3 is TGTGCCAGCAGTTACGATCCCAGGGACAACGAGCAGTACTTC. The genes are TRBV6-5 and TRBJ2-7; TRBD1 might be the D (6 bases). The CDR3 contains 14 residues. The V gene's germline CDR1 is MNHEY and CDR2 SVGAGI. Trimming took 2 bases from V and 5 from J, leaving 13 bases between them.

The chain combines TRBV5-4 with TRBJ1-5, with D maybe TRBD1 (5 bases). V gave up 0 bases and J gave up 4 bases, with 11 bases separating them. The CDR3 length is 15 residues. Germline-derived CDR1 and CDR2 are SGHNT and YYREEE (reference sequence). The CDR3 nucleotides are TGTGCCAGCAGCTTGGGTAGGGGTCCTAATCAGCCCCAGCATTTT. Encoded protein: CASSLGRGPNQPQHF.

The chain combines TRBV6-1 with TRBJ2-2; 7 bases line up with TRBD1. The germline V gene encodes CDR1 MNHNS and CDR2 SASEGT. V shed 3 bases and J 4 bases; nucleotides not matched to a gene: 8. There are 16 residues in the CDR3. Here the CDR3 reads CASSDYGDRTTGELFF. The DNA of the CDR3 is TGTGCCAGCAGTGATTACGGGGACAGAACCACCGGGGAGCTGTTTTTT.

The V and J genes are TRBV27 and TRBJ2-5; D remains ambiguous. CDR1 and CDR2 from the germline V gene are MNHEY and SMNVEV (reference sequence). The CDR3 totals 11 residues. V gave up 6 bases and J gave up 4 bases, with 6 bases separating them. Here the CDR3 reads CASRTGETQYF. For the CDR3, the DNA is TGTGCCAGCAGAACGGGAGAGACCCAGTACTTC.

This rearrangement joins TRBV11-2 to TRBJ1-1; D may be TRBD1 (5 bases). Germline V gives CDR1 SGHAT, CDR2 FQNNGV. Trimming cost V 2 bases and J 4 bases, with 14 bases left between them. This CDR3 has 15 amino acids. The CDR3 loop reads CASSLKYGGVTEAFF. As DNA, the CDR3 is TGTGCCAGCAGCTTAAAGTACGGGGGAGTCACTGAAGCTTTCTTT.

This clone was found once. The V gene is TRBV2, the J gene TRBJ1-5; 7 bases line up with TRBD1. J was trimmed by 2 bases and V by 6 bases; bases with no gene match: 4. Per germline, CDR1 SNHLY and CDR2 FYNNEI. This CDR3 contains 14 residues. For the CDR3, the DNA is TGTGCCAGCAGGCAGGGGGTGGGCAATCAGCCCCAGCATTTT. Protein sequence: CASRQGVGNQPQHF.

This clone was observed a handful of times. This CDR3 is CASSRGTGPGGYTF. In DNA, the CDR3 is TGTGCCAGCAGCCGTGGGACAGGGCCCGGTGGCTACACCTTC. The chain is built from TRBV6-1 and TRBJ1-2; TRBD1 matches 9 bases. The germline V gene encodes CDR1 MNHNS and CDR2 SASEGT. J gave up 7 bases and V 6 bases, and 9 bases lay outside the gene matches. This CDR3 contains 14 residues.

In its sample, this clone was seen a few times. This CDR3 is CASSPPPSRSYEQYF. CDR3 nucleotides: TGTGCCAGCAGCCCGCCTCCGTCTAGATCCTACGAGCAGTACTTC. The V and J genes are TRBV11-2 and TRBJ2-7; D is uncertain. Germline-derived CDR1 and CDR2 are SGHAT and FQNNGV. Trimming removed 5 bases at V and 1 base at J, with 15 bases between. CDR3 length: 15 residues.

This clone appeared a few times. V is TRBV19 and J is TRBJ1-2, with TRBD1 identical over 9 bases. The V gene's germline CDR1 is LNHDA and CDR2 SQIVND (reference sequence). Unmatched junction bases numbered 8, after V lost 4 bases and J lost 8 bases. The CDR3 contains 14 residues. CDR3 sequence reads: CASSNTGTGRGYTF. DNA of the CDR3: TGTGCCAGTAGTAACACCGGGACAGGGAGAGGCTACACCTTC.

The chain joins TRBV4-2 to TRBJ1-1; TRBD1 aligns across 7 bases. Germline lookup yields CDR1 LGHNA and CDR2 YNFKEQ. The V and J ends lost 0 bases and 1 base, in that order; junction bases with no gene match: 8. This CDR3 spans 17 amino acids. The CDR3 DNA is TGTGCCAGCAGCCAAGATGTTGAGGGGGCTCAGAACACTGAAGCTTTCTTT. Translated: CASSQDVEGAQNTEAFF.

This chain joins TRBV11-1 and TRBJ1-2, with D hard to call. The V and J ends lost 1 base and 1 base respectively, with 16 bases between them. The CDR3 loop spans 17 amino acids. In germline, CDR1 is SGHAT, CDR2 FQDESV (reference sequence). CDR3 nucleotide sequence: TGTGCCAGCAGCTTAGAGGAGGCGGGGTCGCTTAACTATGGCTACACCTTC. The encoded protein is CASSLEEAGSLNYGYTF.